This T cell receptor (beta chain) was documented in a study of cytotoxic CD8 clonotypes in ibrutinib-treated CLL (dated by TCRdb to about 2021). For context, the study as a whole: In this cohort, 15 or so patients were treatment-naive and about a dozen were relapsed/refractory, while about 17 had unmutated IGHV. Every sample from remission and from progressive disease was obtained while the patients were still on ibrutinib. Of the approximately 86 participants in the trial, 25 to 30 had longitudinal samples available. On average, each sample had approximately 260,000 productive templates and approximately 89,000 productive rearrangements. Cryopreserved peripheral blood mononuclear cells were obtained before treatment, at response, and at either sustained remission or disease progression. The response samples were drawn at a median of around eleven months into treatment, with a range of about 6 to 36 months. Partial responses were observed in about 24 patients and complete responses in 2; after a median follow-up of 68 months, remission was maintained in around 14 patients and progression was observed in some twelve.

On a MiSeq, deep resolution sequencing aimed for a depth between 1 in 1 million and 1 in 200,000 T cells, with each clonotype covered roughly 10x on average. TCR beta libraries were generated with the immunoSEQ hsTCRB Kit. As for the original processing: The data were analyzed with ImmunoSEQ Analyzer and ImmunoSEQ Data Assistant, and V, D and J gene assignments followed IMGT definitions. Clonality, with values ranging from 0 to 1, was calculated as one minus the normalized Shannon entropy of productive rearrangement frequencies. Only overrepresented clonotypes making up at least 0.05% of the repertoire of each patient were included in the public clonotype analysis. Around 14 repertoires from age-matched healthy donors, obtained from immuneACCESS, served as clonality controls. As stored in TCRdb, this immuneACCESS dataset retains in-frame rearrangements with V and J assigned. A fraction of the clones does not appear; measured against another copy, unresolved V genes explain less than half of the discrepancy, and the remainder lacks a known reason. The DNA gave D and trimming, while V, J and clone size come from that table. Within this sample are about 160,000 clones, with roughly 80% of them counted one time only. In total, the top ten clones hold 3.5% to 5.5% of the sample.

Overall study outcomes, separate from this receptor: Baseline clonality exceeded that of age-matched healthy donors and correlated strongly with circulating CD8+ T-cell counts. Public clonotypes were found to be uncommon and were observed to contract or remain stable during treatment; the increase in clonality was shown to reflect expansion of private clonotypes at ibrutinib response. Sustained-remission and progressing patients did not have matched sampling times, and lymph node repertoires were not examined. At ibrutinib response clonality went up, during sustained remission it held steady, and at progression it dropped back toward baseline.

In the case of this clone: There is no known antigen for this receptor. Per-nucleotide qualities are absent, and no much larger clonotype sits a single base away.

What the time point label conveys for this sample: 20 to 25 months on ibrutinib. Approximately 2 micrograms of genomic DNA were extracted from cryopreserved PBMCs for TCR beta library preparation. High-throughput TCR beta sequencing was performed on longitudinal blood samples from CLL patients receiving ibrutinib monotherapy. The patients took part in an open-label, single-center phase 2 trial of ibrutinib monotherapy. This specimen consisted of PBMCs, obtained after 24 months of ibrutinib treatment. This sequence was found in a human donor with chronic lymphocytic leukemia.

The DNA sequence is given as TGTGCCAGCAGCTTAGACGGCACCGGGGAGCTGTTTTTT. It is translated as CASSLDGTGELFF. This chain joins TRBV7-9 to TRBJ2-2; the D gene cannot be resolved reliably. From a lookup of the germline V gene (reference sequence), CDR1 and CDR2 are SEHNR and FQNEAQ. V loses 1 base, J loses 4 bases, and the germline ends lie 4 bases apart. Taken from cysteine to phenylalanine, the CDR3 has 13 residues. Only CDR3 DNA is held: 39 bases, read in frame from base 1.